The rows below give T cell receptor beta chains drawn from one sample of a study of blood T cell repertoires in COVID-19. Generated by immunoSEQ multiplex PCR, the TCRdb table keeps only in-frame clones and is missing some. The table lists approximately 270,000 clones, approximately 90% of them singletons, with around 0.84% in the top ten. The sample taken for sequencing was peripheral blood. All receptors derive from a man in his thirties or forties with acute or convalescent COVID-19. CDR3s include the opening cysteine and the closing phenylalanine or tryptophan. Each record gives: D gene, clone size, V gene, J gene, CDR3 DNA, CDR3 protein. D genes are given only for firm matches. The listing skips clone size in some rows; elsewhere it reads once, few, many or a size class.

NA,few,TRBV6-5,TRBJ2-7,TGTGCCAGCAGGCGGGACCACTACGAGCAGTACTTC,CASRRDHYEQYF
TRBD1,NA,TRBV6-5,TRBJ1-4,TGTGCCAGCTCACCAGGGGGATATCTAACTGAAAAACTGTTTTTT,CASSPGGYLTEKLFF
TRBD1,NA,TRBV9,TRBJ1-4,TGTGCCAGCAGTCACGGGGGACAGGGTTCAGAAAAACTGTTTTTT,CASSHGGQGSEKLFF
NA,NA,TRBV10-3,TRBJ2-3,TGTGCCATCAGTGAGTCGATATTCATCGGGTCTAGCACAGATACGCAGTATTTT,CAISESIFIGSSTDTQYF
NA,NA,TRBV4-1,TRBJ2-5,TGCGCCAGCAGCCCTTACGGACAGCAAGAGACCCAGTACTTC,CASSPYGQQETQYF
NA,NA,TRBV9,TRBJ2-3,TGTGCCAGCAGCTGGTCGGTGGTGGGAGAGGGAGATACGCAGTATTTT,CASSWSVVGEGDTQYF
NA,NA,TRBV6-5,TRBJ2-3,TGTGCCAGCAGTTATACCCAGATGGAGACGCAGTATTTT,CASSYTQMETQYF
NA,NA,TRBV7-8,TRBJ1-5,TGTGCCAGCAGCTTCCACTTGGGGGACACAAATCAGCCCCAGCATTTT,CASSFHLGDTNQPQHF
TRBD1,NA,TRBV6-5,TRBJ1-5,TGTGCCAGCAGGAGGACAGGGGGAAGTCAGCCCCAGCATTTT,CASRRTGGSQPQHF
NA,NA,TRBV18,TRBJ2-2,TGTGCCAGCTCACGCGGGACCGGGGCGTCCACCGGGGAGCTGTTTTTT,CASSRGTGASTGELFF
NA,NA,TRBV2,TRBJ1-2,TGTGCCAGCAGTCGACAGTTAGACTATGGCTACACCTTC,CASSRQLDYGYTF
NA,NA,TRBV6-5,TRBJ1-5,TGTGCCAGCAGTCGGTGGGGGGGCGGGAATCAGCCCCAGCATTTT,CASSRWGGGNQPQHF
TRBD1,few,TRBV5-8,TRBJ1-3,TGTGCCAGCAGCTTTCACACAGGGGTTTCTGGAAACACCATATATTTT,CASSFHTGVSGNTIYF
NA,NA,TRBV6-1,TRBJ1-5,TGTGCCAGCAGAGAAGACAGGCTAAGCAATCAGCCCCAGCATTTT,CASREDRLSNQPQHF
NA,NA,TRBV6-5,TRBJ1-4,TGTGCCAGCACTTACCACCGGGGGACGGATGAAAAACTGTTTTTT,CASTYHRGTDEKLFF
NA,NA,TRBV10-2,TRBJ2-1,TGCGCCAGCAGTGAGTGGAAGGTCGGGAATGAGCAGTTCTTC,CASSEWKVGNEQFF
TRBD2,NA,TRBV7-3,TRBJ2-2,TGTGCCAGCAGTCCCGGGACTAGCTACACCGGGGAGCTGTTTTTT,CASSPGTSYTGELFF
TRBD1,NA,TRBV14,TRBJ1-6,TGTGCCAGCAGCCGTCGCCCGCCCGGACAGGGGCCCCACAATAATTCACCCCTCCACTTT,CASSRRPPGQGPHNNSPLHF
NA,NA,TRBV18,TRBJ1-2,TGTGCCAGCTCACCCTTAGTGGGCACCCTTAACTATGGCTACACCTTC,CASSPLVGTLNYGYTF
TRBD1,once,TRBV28,TRBJ2-7,TGTGCCAGCAGAACCAGACAGGGGCTGAAGTACTTC,CASRTRQGLKYF
TRBD1,few,TRBV18,TRBJ1-5,TGTGCCAGCTCACTCGCAGGGACAGGGGGAAGTCAGCCCCAGCATTTT,CASSLAGTGGSQPQHF
TRBD1,NA,TRBV12-5,TRBJ1-5,TGTGCTAGTGGTTCCCTATTTTACCGGGACAGGGGGCCTCAGCCCCAGCATTTT,CASGSLFYRDRGPQPQHF